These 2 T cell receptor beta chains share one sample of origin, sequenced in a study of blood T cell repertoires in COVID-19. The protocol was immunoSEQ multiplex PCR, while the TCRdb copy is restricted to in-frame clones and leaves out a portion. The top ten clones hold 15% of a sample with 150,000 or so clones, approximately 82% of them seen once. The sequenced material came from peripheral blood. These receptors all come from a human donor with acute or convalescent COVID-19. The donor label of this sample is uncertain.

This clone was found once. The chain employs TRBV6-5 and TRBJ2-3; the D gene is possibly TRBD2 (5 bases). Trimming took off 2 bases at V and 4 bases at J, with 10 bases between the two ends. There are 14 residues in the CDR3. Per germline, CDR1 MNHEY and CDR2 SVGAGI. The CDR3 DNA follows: TGTGCCAGCAGTTACGAGCGGCCGGCAGATACGCAGTATTTT. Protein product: CASSYERPADTQYF.

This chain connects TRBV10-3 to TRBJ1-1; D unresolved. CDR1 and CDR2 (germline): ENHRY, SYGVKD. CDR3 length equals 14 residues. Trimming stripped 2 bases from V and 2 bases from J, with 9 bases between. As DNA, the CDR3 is TGTGCCATCAGTGAGGGGAGGGTCAACACTGAAGCTTTCTTT. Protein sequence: CAISEGRVNTEAFF.